This T cell receptor beta chain was retrieved from a study of neurological immune-mediated disorders. General study results and limits: No clinical or MRI feature was associated with the multiple sclerosis repertoire cluster.

TCRdb re-derived calls from the 5' RACE reads in MiXCR, one entry per CDR3 protein. The data contain 60,000 to 85,000 distinct CDR3 sequences, roughly 5% of them singletons. CDR1 and CDR2 from the germline V gene are SGHTA and FQGNSA. CDR3 length equals 15 residues. J gave up 8 bases and V 3 bases, and 6 bases lay outside the gene matches. Notes on this clonotype: Its antigen remains unidentified.

This rearrangement joins TRBV7-2 to TRBJ2-3; 12 bases line up with TRBD2. Sequencing input: PBMCs. This sequence originates from a man younger than 35 with multiple sclerosis. CDR3 residues: CASSFPTSGSGTQYF. Here the CDR3 DNA reads TGTGCCAGCAGCTTCCCGACTAGCGGGAGTGGTACGCAGTATTTT.